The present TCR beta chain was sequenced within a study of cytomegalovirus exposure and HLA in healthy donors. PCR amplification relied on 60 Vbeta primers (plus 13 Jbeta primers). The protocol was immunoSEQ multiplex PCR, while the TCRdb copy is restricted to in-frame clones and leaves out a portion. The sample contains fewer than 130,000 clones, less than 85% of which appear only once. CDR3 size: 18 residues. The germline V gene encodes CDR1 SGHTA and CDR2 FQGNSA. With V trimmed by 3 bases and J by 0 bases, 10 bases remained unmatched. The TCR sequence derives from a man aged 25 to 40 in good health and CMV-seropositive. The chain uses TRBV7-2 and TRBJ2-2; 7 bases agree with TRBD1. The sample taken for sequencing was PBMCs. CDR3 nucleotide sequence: TGTGCCAGCAGCTTCACGAAAGGGGGCGGCGCGAACACCGGGGAGCTGTTTTTT. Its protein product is CASSFTKGGGANTGELFF.